Here is one TCR beta chain with its context. The antigen remains undetermined. This entry is derived from a study of cytomegalovirus exposure and HLA in healthy donors. Whole-study findings and limits: Accurate prediction of most subjects' HLA-A and HLA-B alleles from TCR beta sequences was reported.

With 60 Vbeta and 13 Jbeta primers, the PCR was carried out. Some clones are missing from TCRdb's copy, which holds only in-frame ones; the method was immunoSEQ multiplex PCR. Among about 89,000 clones listed, about 80% were seen once. The V end lost 2 bases, the J end lost 2 bases, and 7 bases lay between the germline ends. Germline V gene lookup returns CDR1 GTSNPN and CDR2 SVGIG (reference sequence). The CDR3 loop spans 14 amino acids. The rearrangement joins TRBV30 to TRBJ1-6; D is unclear. The specimen sequenced was PBMCs. This TCR was recovered from a male donor in good health and CMV-seronegative. CDR3 DNA: TGTGCCTGGAGTCTTAGCGCCTATAATTCACCCCTCCACTTT. Amino acid sequence: CAWSLSAYNSPLHF.